The clone carrying this T cell receptor beta chain came up a few times. The antigen remains undetermined. At one end, the junction sequence differs from germline, possibly due to a read error. This specimen comes from a study of cytomegalovirus exposure and HLA in healthy donors. Study outcomes and limitations: Several of the most significant clusters appeared linked to common viral pathogens, based on a later analysis. Across all donors, roughly uniform sequencing depth was an assumption of the presence/absence analyses. Prediction of most subjects' HLA-A and HLA-B alleles by TCR beta sequences was reportedly accurate.

PCR amplification relied on 60 Vbeta primers (plus 13 Jbeta primers). The method was immunoSEQ multiplex PCR; TCRdb's version includes in-frame clones alone and lacks a portion of them. This sample has roughly 130,000 clones, with about 80% found just once. Germline V gene data show CDR1 as SSHAT and CDR2 as FNYEAQ (reference sequence). The length of the CDR3 is 14 residues. Sequencing was performed on PBMCs. The clonotype originates from a woman aged 40 to 50 in good health and CMV-seronegative. This chain connects TRBV7-7 to TRBJ2-3; D not resolved. CDR3 protein: CASSLTGLGDTQYF. In DNA form, the CDR3 reads TGTGCTAGCAGCTTAACCGGGTTAGGAGATACGCAGTATTTT.